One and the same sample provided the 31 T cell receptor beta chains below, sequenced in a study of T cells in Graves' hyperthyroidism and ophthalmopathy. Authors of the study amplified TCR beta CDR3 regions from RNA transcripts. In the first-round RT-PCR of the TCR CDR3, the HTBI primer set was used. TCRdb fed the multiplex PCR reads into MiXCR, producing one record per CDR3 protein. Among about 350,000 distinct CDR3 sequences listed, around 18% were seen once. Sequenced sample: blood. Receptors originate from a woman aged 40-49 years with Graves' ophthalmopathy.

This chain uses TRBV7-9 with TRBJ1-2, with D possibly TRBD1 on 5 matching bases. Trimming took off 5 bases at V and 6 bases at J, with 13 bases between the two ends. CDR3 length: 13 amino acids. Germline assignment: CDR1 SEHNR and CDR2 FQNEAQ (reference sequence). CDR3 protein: CASSAAGPHGYTF. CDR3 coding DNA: TGTGCCAGCAGCGCGGCGGGGCCCCATGGCTACACCTTC.

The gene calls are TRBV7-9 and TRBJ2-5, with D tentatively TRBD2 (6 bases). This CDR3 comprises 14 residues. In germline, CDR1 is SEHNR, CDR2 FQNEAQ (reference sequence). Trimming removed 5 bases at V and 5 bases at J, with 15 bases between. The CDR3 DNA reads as TGTGCCAGCAGCCCTCAGACTAGTGGGGAGACCCAGTACTTC. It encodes CASSPQTSGETQYF.

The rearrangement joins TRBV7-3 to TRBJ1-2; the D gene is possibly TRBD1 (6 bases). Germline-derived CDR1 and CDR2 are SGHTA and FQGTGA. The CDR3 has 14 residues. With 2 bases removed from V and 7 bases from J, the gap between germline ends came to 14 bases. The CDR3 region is CASSLEGWGAGYTF. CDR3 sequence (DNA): TGTGCCAGCAGCTTAGAAGGTTGGGGGGCTGGCTACACCTTC.

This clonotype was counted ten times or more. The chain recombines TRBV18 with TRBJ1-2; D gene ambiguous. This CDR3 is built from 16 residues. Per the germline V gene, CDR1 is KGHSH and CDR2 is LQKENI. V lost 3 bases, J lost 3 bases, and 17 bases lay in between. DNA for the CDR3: TGTGCCAGCTCACCTAAAAGCGACGGCCTCTACTATGGCTACACCTTC. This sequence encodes CASSPKSDGLYYGYTF.

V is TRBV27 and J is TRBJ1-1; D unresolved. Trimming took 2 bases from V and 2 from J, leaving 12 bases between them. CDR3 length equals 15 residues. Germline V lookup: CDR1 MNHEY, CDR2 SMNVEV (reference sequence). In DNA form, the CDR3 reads TGTGCCAGCAGTTTAGTTTCAGATTCCAACACTGAAGCTTTCTTT. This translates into CASSLVSDSNTEAFF.

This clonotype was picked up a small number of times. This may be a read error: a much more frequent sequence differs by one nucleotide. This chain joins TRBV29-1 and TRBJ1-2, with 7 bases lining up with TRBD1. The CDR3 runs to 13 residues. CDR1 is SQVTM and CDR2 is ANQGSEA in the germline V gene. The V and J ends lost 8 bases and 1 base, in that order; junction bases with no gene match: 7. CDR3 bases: TGCAGCATGCGGACAGGTGTTAACTATGGCTACACCTTC. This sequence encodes CSMRTGVNYGYTF. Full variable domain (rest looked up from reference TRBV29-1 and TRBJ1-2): SAVISQKPSRDICQRGTSLTIQCQVDSQVTMMFWYRQQPGQSLTLIATANQGSEATYESGFVIDKFPISRPNLTFSTLTVSNMSPEDSSIYLCSMRTGVNYGYTFGSGTRLTVV.

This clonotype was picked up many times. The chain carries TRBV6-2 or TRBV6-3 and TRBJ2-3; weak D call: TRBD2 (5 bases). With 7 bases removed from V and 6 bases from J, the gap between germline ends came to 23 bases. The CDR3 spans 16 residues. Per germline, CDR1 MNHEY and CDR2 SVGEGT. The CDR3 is CASTPMASKNRDTQYF. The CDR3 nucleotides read TGTGCCAGCACCCCTATGGCTAGCAAAAATAGGGATACGCAGTATTTT.

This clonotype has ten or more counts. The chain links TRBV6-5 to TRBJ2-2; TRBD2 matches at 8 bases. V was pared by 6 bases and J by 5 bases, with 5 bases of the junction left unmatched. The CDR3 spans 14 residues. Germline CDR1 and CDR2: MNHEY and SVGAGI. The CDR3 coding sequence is TGTGCCAGCAGACCGGGAGGGGATACCGGGGAGCTGTTTTTT. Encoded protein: CASRPGGDTGELFF.

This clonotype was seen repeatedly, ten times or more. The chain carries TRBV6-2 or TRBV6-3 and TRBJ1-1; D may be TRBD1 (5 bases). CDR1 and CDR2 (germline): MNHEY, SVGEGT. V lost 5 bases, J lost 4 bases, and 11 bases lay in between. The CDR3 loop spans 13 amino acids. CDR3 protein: CASSHGQSTEAFF. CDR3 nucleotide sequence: TGTGCCAGCAGTCACGGACAAAGCACTGAAGCTTTCTTT.

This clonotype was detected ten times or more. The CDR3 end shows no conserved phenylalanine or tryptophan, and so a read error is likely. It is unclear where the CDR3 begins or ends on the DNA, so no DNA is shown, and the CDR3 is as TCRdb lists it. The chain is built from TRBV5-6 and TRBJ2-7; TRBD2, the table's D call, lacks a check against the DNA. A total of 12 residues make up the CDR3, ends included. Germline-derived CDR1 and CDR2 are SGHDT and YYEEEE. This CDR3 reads CASSLMGSEGIL.

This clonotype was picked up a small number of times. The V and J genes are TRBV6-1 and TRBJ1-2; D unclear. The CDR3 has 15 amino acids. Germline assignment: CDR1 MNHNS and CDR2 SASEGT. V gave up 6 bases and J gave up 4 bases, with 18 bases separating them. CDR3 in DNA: TGTGCCAGCAGACGCGGTACATCCTCCTTCTATGGCTACACCTTC. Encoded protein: CASRRGTSSFYGYTF.

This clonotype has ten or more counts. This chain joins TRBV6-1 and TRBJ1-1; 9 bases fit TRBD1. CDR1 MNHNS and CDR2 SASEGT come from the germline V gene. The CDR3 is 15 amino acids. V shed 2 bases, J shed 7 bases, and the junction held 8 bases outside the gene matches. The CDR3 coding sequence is TGTGCCAGCAGTGAAATGGGCGGACAGGGGATTGAAGCTTTCTTT. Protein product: CASSEMGGQGIEAFF.

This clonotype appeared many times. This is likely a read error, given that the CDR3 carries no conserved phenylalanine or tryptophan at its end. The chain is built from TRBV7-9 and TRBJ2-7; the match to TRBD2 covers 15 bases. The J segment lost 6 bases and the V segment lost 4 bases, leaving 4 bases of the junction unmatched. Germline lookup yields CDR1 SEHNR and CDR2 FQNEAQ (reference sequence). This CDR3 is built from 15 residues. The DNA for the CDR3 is TGTGCCAGCAGCTCGTCGGGACTAGCGGGAGGCGAGCAGTACCTC. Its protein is CASSSSGLAGGEQYL.

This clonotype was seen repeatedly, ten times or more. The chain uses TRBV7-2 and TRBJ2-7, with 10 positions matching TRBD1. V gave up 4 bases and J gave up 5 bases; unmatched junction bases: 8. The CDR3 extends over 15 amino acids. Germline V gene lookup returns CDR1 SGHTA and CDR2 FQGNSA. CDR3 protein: CASSSPGQGRDEQYF. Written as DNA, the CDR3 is TGTGCCAGCAGCTCCCCGGGACAGGGGAGAGACGAGCAGTACTTC.

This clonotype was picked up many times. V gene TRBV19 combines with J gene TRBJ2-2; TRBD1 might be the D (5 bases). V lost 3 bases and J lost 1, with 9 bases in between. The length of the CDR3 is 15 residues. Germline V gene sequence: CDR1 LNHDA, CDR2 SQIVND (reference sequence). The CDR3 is CASSILQGNTGELFF. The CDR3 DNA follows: TGTGCCAGTAGTATCCTGCAGGGGAACACCGGGGAGCTGTTTTTT.

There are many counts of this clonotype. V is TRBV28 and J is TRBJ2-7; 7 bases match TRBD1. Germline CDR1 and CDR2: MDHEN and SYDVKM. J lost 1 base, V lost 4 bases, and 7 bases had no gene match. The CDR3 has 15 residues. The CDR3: CASSSWTGRSYEQYF. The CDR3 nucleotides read TGTGCCAGCAGTTCCTGGACAGGCCGATCCTACGAGCAGTACTTC. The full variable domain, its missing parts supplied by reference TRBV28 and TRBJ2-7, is DVKVTQSSRYLVKRTGEKVFLECVQDMDHENMFWYRQDPGLGLRLIYFSYDVKMKEKGDIPEGYSVSREKKERFSLILESASTNQTSMYLCASSSWTGRSYEQYFGPGTRLTVT.

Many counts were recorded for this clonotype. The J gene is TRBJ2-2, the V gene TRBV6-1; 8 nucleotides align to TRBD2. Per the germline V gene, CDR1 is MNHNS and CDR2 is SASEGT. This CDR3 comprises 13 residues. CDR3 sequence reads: CVAASGGAGELFF. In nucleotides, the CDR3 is TGTGTAGCAGCTTCCGGGGGGGCCGGGGAGCTGTTTTTT.

CDR3 region: CATSRDGVASYEQYF. The CDR3 nucleotides are TGTGCCACCAGCAGAGATGGGGTAGCCTCCTACGAGCAGTACTTC. V usage is TRBV15 and J usage is TRBJ2-7, with D unclear. Germline lookup yields CDR1 LNHNV and CDR2 YYDKDF (reference sequence). Trimming stripped 0 bases from V and 0 bases from J, with 9 bases between. CDR3 length: 15 residues.

The CDR3 region is CSAVGGRRGRSQETQYF. In nucleotides, the CDR3 is TGCAGTGCCGTCGGTGGGAGGAGGGGCAGGTCTCAAGAGACCCAGTACTTC. The chain links TRBV20-1 to TRBJ2-5; the D gene is possibly TRBD2 (6 bases). Germline CDR1 is DFQATT and CDR2 is SNEGSKA (reference sequence). The CDR3 is 17 amino acids. Trimming cost V 6 bases and J 2 bases, with 25 bases left between them.

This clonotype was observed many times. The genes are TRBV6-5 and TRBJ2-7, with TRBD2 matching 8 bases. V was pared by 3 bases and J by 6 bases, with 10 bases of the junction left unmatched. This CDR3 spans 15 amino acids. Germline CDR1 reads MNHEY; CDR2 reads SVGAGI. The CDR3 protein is CASSYSSGVPGEQYF. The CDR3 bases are TGTGCCAGCAGTTATAGTAGCGGGGTTCCGGGCGAGCAGTACTTC.

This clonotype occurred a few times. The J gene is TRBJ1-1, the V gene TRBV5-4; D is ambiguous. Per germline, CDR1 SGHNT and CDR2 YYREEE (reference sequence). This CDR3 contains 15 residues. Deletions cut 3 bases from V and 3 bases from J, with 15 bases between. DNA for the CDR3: TGTGCCAGCAGCTATCAGCCCGGGAGGTACACTGAAGCTTTCTTT. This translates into CASSYQPGRYTEAFF. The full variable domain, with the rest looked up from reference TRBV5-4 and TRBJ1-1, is ETGVTQSPTHLIKTRGQQVTLRCSSQSGHNTVSWYQQALGQGPQFIFQYYREEENGRGNFPPRFSGLQFPNYSSELNVNALELDDSALYLCASSYQPGRYTEAFFGQGTRLTVV.

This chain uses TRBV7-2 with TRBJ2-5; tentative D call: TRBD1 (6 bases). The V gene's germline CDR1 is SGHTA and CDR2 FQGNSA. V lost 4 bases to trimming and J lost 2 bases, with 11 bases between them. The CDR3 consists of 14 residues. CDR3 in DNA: TGTGCCAGCAGCTCCCAAGGACAGCAAGAGACCCAGTACTTC. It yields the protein CASSSQGQQETQYF.

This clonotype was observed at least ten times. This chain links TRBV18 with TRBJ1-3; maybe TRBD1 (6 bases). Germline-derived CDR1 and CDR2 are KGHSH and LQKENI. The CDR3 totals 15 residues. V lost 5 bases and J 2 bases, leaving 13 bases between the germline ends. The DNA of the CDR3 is TGTGCCAGCTCATCTACAGGGTCTACTGGAAACACCATATATTTT. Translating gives CASSSTGSTGNTIYF.

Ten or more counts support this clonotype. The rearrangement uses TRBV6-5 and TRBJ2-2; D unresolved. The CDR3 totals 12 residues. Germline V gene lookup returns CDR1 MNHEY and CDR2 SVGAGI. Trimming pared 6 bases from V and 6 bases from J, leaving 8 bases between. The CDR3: CASRGTAGELFF. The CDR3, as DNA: TGTGCCAGCAGAGGAACGGCCGGGGAGCTGTTTTTT.

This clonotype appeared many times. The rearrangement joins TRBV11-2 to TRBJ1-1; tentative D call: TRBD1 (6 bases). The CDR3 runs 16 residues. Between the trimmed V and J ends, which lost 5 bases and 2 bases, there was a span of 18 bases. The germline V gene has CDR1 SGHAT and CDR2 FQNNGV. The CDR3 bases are TGTGCCAGCAGCGACAGGATGGGACCGCGTAACACTGAAGCTTTCTTT. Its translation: CASSDRMGPRNTEAFF.

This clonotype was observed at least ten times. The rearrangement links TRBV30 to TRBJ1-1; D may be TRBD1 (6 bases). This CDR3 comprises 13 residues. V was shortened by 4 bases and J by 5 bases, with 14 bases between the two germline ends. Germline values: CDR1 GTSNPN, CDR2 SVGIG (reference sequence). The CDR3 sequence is CAWIYRGGTEAFF. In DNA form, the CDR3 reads TGTGCCTGGATCTATAGAGGGGGGACTGAAGCTTTCTTT.

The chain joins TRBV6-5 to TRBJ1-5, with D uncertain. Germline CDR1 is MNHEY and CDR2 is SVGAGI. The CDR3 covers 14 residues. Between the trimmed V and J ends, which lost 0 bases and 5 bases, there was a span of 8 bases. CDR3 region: CASSYSKGYQPQHF. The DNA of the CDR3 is TGTGCCAGCAGTTACTCGAAAGGGTATCAGCCCCAGCATTTT.

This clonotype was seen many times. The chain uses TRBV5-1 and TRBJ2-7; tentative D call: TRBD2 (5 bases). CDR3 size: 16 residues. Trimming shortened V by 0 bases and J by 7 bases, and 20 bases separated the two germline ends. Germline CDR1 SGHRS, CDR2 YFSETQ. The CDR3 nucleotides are TGCGCCAGCAGCTTGGCCGGTCTGGCAAATCGGGGTGAGCAGTACTTC. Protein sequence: CASSLAGLANRGEQYF.

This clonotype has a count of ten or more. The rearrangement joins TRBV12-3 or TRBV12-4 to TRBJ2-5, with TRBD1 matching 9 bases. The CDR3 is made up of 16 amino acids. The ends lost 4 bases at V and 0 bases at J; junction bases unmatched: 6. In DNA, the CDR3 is TGTGCCAGCAGTTCCCACAGGGGGCCCAACCAAGAGACCCAGTACTTC. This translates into CASSSHRGPNQETQYF.

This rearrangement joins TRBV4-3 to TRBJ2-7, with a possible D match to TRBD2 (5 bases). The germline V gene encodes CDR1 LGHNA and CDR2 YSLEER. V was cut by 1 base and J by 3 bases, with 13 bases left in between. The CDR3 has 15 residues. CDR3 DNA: TGCGCCAGCAGCCAAGGTCGTACCCGGGGCTACGAGCAGTACTTC. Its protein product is CASSQGRTRGYEQYF.

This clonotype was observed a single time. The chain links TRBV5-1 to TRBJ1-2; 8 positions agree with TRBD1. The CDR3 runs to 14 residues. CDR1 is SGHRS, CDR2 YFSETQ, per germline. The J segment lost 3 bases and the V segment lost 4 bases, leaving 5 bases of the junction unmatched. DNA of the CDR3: TGCGCCAGCAGCCCCAGGGGGCGCCACTATGGCTACACCTTC. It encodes CASSPRGRHYGYTF.